Listed below are T cell receptor beta chains from one sample, sequenced in a study of shared clonotypes between healthy human individuals. The data were produced by immunoSEQ multiplex PCR, yet TCRdb's version contains in-frame clones alone and is incomplete. The sample has millions of clones; about 92% are singletons. Sequenced sample: naive CD4+ T cells sorted from blood. All receptors come from a man in his late teens or twenties in good health. CDR3s include the opening cysteine and the closing phenylalanine or tryptophan. Each record gives: V gene, J gene, D gene, CDR3 protein, CDR3 DNA. The D gene is left open where the match is weak.

TRBV30	TRBJ2-3	NA	CAWSSRPGQDTQYF	TGTGCCTGGAGTAGTCGACCGGGGCAGGATACGCAGTATTTT
TRBV6-5	TRBJ2-1	NA	CASSYSFSSYNEQFF	TGTGCCAGCAGTTACTCGTTCAGCTCCTACAATGAGCAGTTCTTC
TRBV7-3	TRBJ2-2	TRBD1	CASSLRGLRDRGRVVNTGELFF	TGTGCCAGCAGCTTACGAGGTTTGAGGGACAGGGGGCGAGTTGTGAACACCGGGGAGCTGTTTTTT
TRBV7-2	TRBJ1-5	NA	CASSLEVVQPQHF	TGTGCCAGCAGCTTAGAGGTGGTACAGCCCCAGCATTTT
TRBV9	TRBJ2-7	NA	CASSVDGTVYEQYF	TGTGCCAGCAGCGTAGACGGGACCGTCTACGAGCAGTACTTC
TRBV2	TRBJ1-6	TRBD1	CASSRQGSNSPLHF	TGTGCCAGCAGCAGACAGGGGAGTAATTCACCCCTCCACTTT
TRBV27	TRBJ2-2	TRBD1	CASRPHRGLNTGELFF	TGTGCCAGCAGACCCCACAGGGGGCTAAACACCGGGGAGCTGTTTTTT
TRBV10-3	TRBJ2-1	TRBD1	CAISDLQGNTYNEQFF	TGTGCCATCAGTGACTTACAGGGGAATACCTACAATGAGCAGTTCTTC
TRBV28	TRBJ2-7	NA	CASNPRGGGFYEQYF	TGTGCCAGCAACCCAAGGGGGGGAGGATTCTACGAGCAGTACTTC
TRBV4-1	TRBJ2-2	NA	CASSQGGVGGTGELFF	TGCGCCAGCAGCCAAGGAGGGGTAGGGGGTACCGGGGAGCTGTTTTTT
TRBV6-5	TRBJ1-2	TRBD1	CASSYDRGDGYTF	TGTGCCAGCAGTTACGACAGGGGGGATGGCTACACCTTC
TRBV2	TRBJ2-3	TRBD2	CASRQLAAATDTQYF	TGTGCCAGCAGACAACTAGCGGCCGCCACAGATACGCAGTATTTT
TRBV30	TRBJ1-1	NA	CAWSVMFWTEAFF	TGTGCCTGGAGTGTCATGTTTTGGACTGAAGCTTTCTTT
TRBV4-1	TRBJ2-1	TRBD2	CASSPRLAGGLSYNEQFF	TGCGCCAGCAGCCCGCGACTAGCGGGGGGCCTTTCCTACAATGAGCAGTTCTTC
TRBV19	TRBJ2-7	NA	CASSTSQHDYEQYF	TGTGCCAGTAGTACGTCCCAACATGACTACGAGCAGTACTTC
TRBV4-2	TRBJ1-2	NA	CASSQDGVEVYGYTF	TGTGCCAGCAGCCAAGATGGGGTTGAGGTCTATGGCTACACCTTC
TRBV19	TRBJ1-1	NA	CASSKSPNTEAFF	TGTGCCAGTAGTAAATCCCCGAACACTGAAGCTTTCTTT
TRBV10-3	TRBJ1-1	TRBD1	CAIRGQGGDTEAFF	TGTGCCATCAGAGGACAGGGAGGAGACACTGAAGCTTTCTTT